Below, one T cell receptor (beta chain) is given with its context. The antigen is undetermined. This specimen belongs to a study of cytomegalovirus exposure and HLA in healthy donors. Study-level results: There were about 160 TCR beta chains listed as cytomegalovirus-associated. In a later analysis, productive TCRs from donors in an Asian-associated ancestry cluster reportedly carried fewer N-insertions than the cohort mean. TRBV6-2, TRBV6-3 and other indistinguishable V segments were excluded.

The primer mix had 60 Vbeta and 13 Jbeta primers. Using immunoSEQ multiplex PCR, the repertoire was profiled, and TCRdb retains in-frame clones only, with some absent. The data contain fewer than 200,000 clones, 80% of them singletons. V trimming: 4 bases; J trimming: 3 bases; junction bases outside the gene matches: 5. Germline values: CDR1 SGDLS, CDR2 YYNGEE. The CDR3 length is 14 residues. Sequenced sample: PBMCs. The chain couples TRBV9 to TRBJ1-1, with 8 bases that match TRBD1. This clonotype was sampled from a man aged 18 to 30 in good health and CMV-seropositive. The CDR3 loop is CASSPNRGDTEAFF. DNA of the CDR3: TGTGCCAGCAGCCCAAACAGGGGGGACACTGAAGCTTTCTTT.